This T cell receptor (beta chain) came from a study of regulatory T cells in long-lasting Graves disease. Study-level results: In persistent patients, shared public clonotypes (2,741) outnumbered those in new patients (approximately 970).

CDR3-region Arm-PCR and iRepertoire HTBI primers produced the TCR beta libraries. From the multiplex PCR reads, TCRdb called clonotypes with MiXCR, one entry per CDR3 protein. Of around 500,000 distinct CDR3 sequences in the sample, about a fifth are singletons; the top ten hold over 7.5%. Germline CDR1 SGHTA, CDR2 FQGNSA. The CDR3 has 13 amino acids. The V gene lost 5 bases and the J gene lost 3 bases, with 10 bases spanning the gap. Concerning this clonotype: Its antigen is still unknown.

Time point reported: persistent/refractory GD, antithyroid drugs over 5 years with positive TRAb. Construction of the TCR library relied on RNA isolated from PBMCs. This clonotype was obtained from a female donor with Graves disease. The source was peripheral blood mononuclear cells (PBMCs), collected when the disease was refractory, from a patient treated with antithyroid drugs. The chain has TRBV7-2 and TRBJ1-1; unclear D gene. The chain's CDR3 is CASSRDWDTEAFF. In DNA, the CDR3 is TGTGCCAGCAGCCGCGATTGGGACACTGAAGCTTTCTTT.